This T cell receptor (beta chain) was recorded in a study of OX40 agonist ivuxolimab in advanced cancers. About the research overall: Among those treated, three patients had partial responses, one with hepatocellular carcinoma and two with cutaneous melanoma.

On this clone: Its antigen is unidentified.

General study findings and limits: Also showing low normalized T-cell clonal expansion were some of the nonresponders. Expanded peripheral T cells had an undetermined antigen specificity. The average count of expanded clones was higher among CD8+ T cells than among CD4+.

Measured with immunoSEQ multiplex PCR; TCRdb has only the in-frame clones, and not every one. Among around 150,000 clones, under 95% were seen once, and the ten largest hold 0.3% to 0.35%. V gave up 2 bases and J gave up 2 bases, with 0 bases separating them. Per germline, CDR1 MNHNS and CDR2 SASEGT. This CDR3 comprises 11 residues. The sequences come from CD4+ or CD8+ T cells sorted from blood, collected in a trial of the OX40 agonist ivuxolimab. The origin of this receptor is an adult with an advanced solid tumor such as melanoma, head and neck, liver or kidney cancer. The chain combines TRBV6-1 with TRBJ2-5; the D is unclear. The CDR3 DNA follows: TGTGCCAGCAGTGAACAAGAGACCCAGTACTTC. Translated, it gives CASSEQETQYF.